A single sample gave rise to the 17 T cell receptor beta chains below, sequenced in a study of T cells in Graves' hyperthyroidism and ophthalmopathy. There were TCR beta CDR3 regions amplified from RNA transcripts. The primer set for the first-round RT-PCR of the TCR CDR3 was HTBI. TCRdb reprocessed the multiplex PCR reads with MiXCR, giving one entry per CDR3 protein. Seen here are around 600,000 distinct CDR3 sequences, more than 14% observed once, and the top ten hold approximately 12%. Sequencing was done on a sample of blood. Receptors were obtained from a woman aged 50 to 60 with Graves' ophthalmopathy.

This clonotype was counted at least ten times. The chain employs TRBV7-3 and TRBJ2-3, with D possibly matching TRBD2 (6 bases). Germline V gives CDR1 SGHTA, CDR2 FQGTGA. V shed 5 bases and J shed 7 bases, with 13 bases lying between them. The CDR3 length is 13 residues. CDR3 in DNA: TGTGCCAGCAGCCAACCGGGGGAGCATACGCAGTATTTT. Residues: CASSQPGEHTQYF.

This clonotype was picked up many times. The genes are TRBV28 and TRBJ1-2; TRBD1 might be the D (6 bases). The CDR3 runs to 14 residues. Trimming removed 5 bases at V and 5 bases at J, with 15 bases between. The V gene's germline CDR1 is MDHEN and CDR2 SYDVKM. The CDR3 region is CASSRRGQYYGYTF. The CDR3 nucleotides read TGTGCCAGCAGTCGTAGAGGACAGTATTATGGCTACACCTTC.

This clonotype was seen many times. The chain links TRBV7-2 to TRBJ2-3; the D gene is possibly TRBD2 (6 bases). CDR3 length: 14 amino acids. Germline assignment: CDR1 SGHTA and CDR2 FQGNSA. V gave up 1 base and J gave up 4 bases, with 9 bases separating them. The CDR3 protein is CASSLELAADTQYF. CDR3 in DNA: TGTGCCAGCAGCTTAGAACTAGCTGCAGATACGCAGTATTTT.

Points on this clonotype: A much larger clone lies one base from this, so it may be a read error. The chain has TRBV11-2 and TRBJ2-7; no clear D. CDR1 is SGHAT and CDR2 is FQNNGV in the germline V gene. V was pared by 6 bases and J by 3 bases, with 12 bases between. This CDR3 contains 13 residues. The CDR3 reads CASSFPARYEQYF. In DNA, the CDR3 is TGTGCCAGCAGTTTTCCAGCCCGCTACGAGCAGTACTTC.

This clonotype came up many times. J is TRBJ2-5 and V is TRBV24-1; D might be TRBD1 (6 bases). The CDR3 loop spans 15 amino acids. Germline CDR1 and CDR2: KGHDR and SFDVKD. Trimming pared 1 base from V and 2 bases from J, leaving 10 bases between. The CDR3 sequence: CATSDLLQGQETQYF. The CDR3, as DNA: TGTGCCACCAGTGATTTACTACAGGGACAAGAGACCCAGTACTTC.

This clonotype was detected ten times or more. This chain joins TRBV30 and TRBJ2-1; the D gene is possibly TRBD1 (6 bases). The CDR3 contains 18 residues. Germline CDR1 reads GTSNPN; CDR2 reads SVGIG (reference sequence). V was trimmed by 0 bases and J by 6 bases, leaving 24 bases between them. The DNA of the CDR3 is TGTGCCTGGAGTGTACGAGTCCGTCAGGGGCGCGTGGTCAATGAGCAGTTCTTC. Translation: CAWSVRVRQGRVVNEQFF.

This clonotype was found a few times. This chain uses TRBV20-1 with TRBJ2-4; a possible D gene is TRBD2 (5 bases). Germline V gene sequence: CDR1 DFQATT, CDR2 SNEGSKA (reference sequence). The CDR3 runs to 13 residues. The germline V and J ends were trimmed by 1 base and 3 bases, with 7 bases remaining between them. The DNA of the CDR3 is TGCAGTGCTAGAGGAGGGCTCAAAAACATTCAGTACTTC. Its protein product is CSARGGLKNIQYF.

The table lists this clonotype with a few counts. The CDR3 loop reads CASSPGQGIGGYTF. CDR3 bases: TGTGCCAGCAGTCCGGGACAGGGAATAGGCGGCTACACCTTC. The chain links TRBV6-1 to TRBJ1-2; 9 bases agree with TRBD1. J was trimmed by 8 bases and V by 5 bases; bases with no gene match: 9. The CDR3 totals 14 residues. Germline CDR1 reads MNHNS; CDR2 reads SASEGT.

Ten or more counts support this clonotype. The rearrangement uses TRBV6-1 and TRBJ2-3; no firm D call. Germline V lookup: CDR1 MNHNS, CDR2 SASEGT. CDR3 length: 14 amino acids. V lost 6 bases to trimming and J lost 8 bases, with 18 bases between them. This CDR3 reads CASSPIVGRGTQYF. In DNA, the CDR3 is TGTGCCAGCAGCCCCATCGTCGGTAGAGGTACGCAGTATTTT.

In its sample, this clonotype was seen many times. The chain carries TRBV12-3 or TRBV12-4 and TRBJ1-5; 7 bases are shared with TRBD1. V was clipped by 5 bases and J by 0 bases; unmatched bases: 10. This CDR3 is built from 17 residues. CDR3 coding DNA: TGTGCCAGCAGTCCGGGACAGAGAATAAATAGCAATCAGCCCCAGCATTTT. Translation gives CASSPGQRINSNQPQHF.

The CDR3 nucleotides read TGTGCCAGCAGCGTCAGTCAGGGCAGAAACACCATATATTTT. Its protein is CASSVSQGRNTIYF. The rearrangement joins TRBV9 to TRBJ1-3; TRBD1 might be the D (5 bases). The CDR3 totals 14 residues. The V end was cut by 2 bases, the J end by 5 bases, with 11 bases between. Germline CDR1 SGDLS, CDR2 YYNGEE.

Many counts were recorded for this clonotype. This sequence joins TRBV28 and TRBJ2-6; 9 bases agree with TRBD1. Germline loops: CDR1 MDHEN, CDR2 SYDVKM. The V gene end was trimmed by 6 bases and the J gene end by 1 base; junction bases not matched to a gene: 7. The CDR3 sequence is 17 residues long. In nucleotides, the CDR3 is TGTGCCAGCAGCGGTAGGGACAGGGCTTCTGGGGCCAACGTCCTGACTTTC. Translation gives CASSGRDRASGANVLTF. Drawing the rest from reference TRBV28 and TRBJ2-6, the complete variable domain is DVKVTQSSRYLVKRTGEKVFLECVQDMDHENMFWYRQDPGLGLRLIYFSYDVKMKEKGDIPEGYSVSREKKERFSLILESASTNQTSMYLCASSGRDRASGANVLTFGAGSRLTVL.

In its sample, this clonotype was seen many times. V is TRBV12-3 or TRBV12-4 and J is TRBJ1-6; tentative D call: TRBD1 (6 bases). CDR3 length: 16 amino acids. V was cut by 4 bases and J by 6 bases, with 16 bases left in between. The CDR3 bases are TGTGCCAGCAGTTCCCCACATGGACAGCCTAATTCACCCCTCCACTTT. Amino acid sequence: CASSSPHGQPNSPLHF.

The sample holds many counts of this clonotype. This chain connects TRBV5-1 to TRBJ2-3; TRBD2 agrees at 8 bases. After removal of 5 bases from V and 6 bases from J, the junction contained 8 bases not matched to a gene. The CDR3 has 14 residues. From germline, CDR1 is SGHRS and CDR2 YFSETQ. CDR3 DNA sequence: TGCGCCAGCAGACCTACTAGCGGTGGGGATACGCAGTATTTT. Its protein product is CASRPTSGGDTQYF.

This clonotype was seen many times. This CDR3 reads CASRKPGLAGREQYF. DNA for the CDR3: TGTGCCAGCAGAAAACCGGGACTAGCGGGACGCGAGCAGTACTTC. The gene calls are TRBV27 and TRBJ2-7; 13 bases line up with TRBD2. The V segment lost 6 bases and the J segment 6 bases; nucleotides outside the gene matches: 8. The CDR3 is 15 amino acids. CDR1 and CDR2 from the germline V gene are MNHEY and SMNVEV (reference sequence).

As regards this clonotype: This may stem from a read error, because a much larger clone lies one nucleotide away. V is TRBV7-9 and J is TRBJ2-3; D is unclear. CDR3 length: 12 residues. Germline assignment: CDR1 SEHNR and CDR2 FQNEAQ (reference sequence). V shed 5 bases and J shed 3 bases, with 6 bases lying between them. The CDR3 DNA reads TGTGCCAGCAGCGAAAAGACAGATACGCAGTATTTT. It yields the protein CASSEKTDTQYF.

This clonotype has a count of ten or more. The chain carries TRBV5-1 and TRBJ2-7, with TRBD2 identical over 7 bases. Germline CDR1 is SGHRS and CDR2 is YFSETQ. This CDR3 is built from 16 residues. J lost 0 bases, V lost 0 bases, and 6 bases had no gene match. In DNA, the CDR3 is TGCGCCAGCAGCTTGGCCGGGCTAGCGGCCTCCTACGAGCAGTACTTC. As protein: CASSLAGLAASYEQYF.